The T cell receptor (beta chain) under discussion was sequenced for a study of blood T cells in healthy people across ages. Trimming shortened V by 5 bases and J by 6 bases, and 17 bases separated the two germline ends. Germline-derived CDR1 and CDR2 are SGHTA and FQGNSA. CDR3 size: 15 residues. Sample-barcoded 5' priming and a J-beta primer mix drove a second PCR of roughly 6 to 12 cycles. Via MiXCR, TCRdb re-called the 5' RACE reads, giving one row per CDR3 protein. The sample contains over 1,300,000 distinct CDR3 sequences, around 59% of which appear only once. The gene calls are TRBV7-2 and TRBJ2-1, with D possibly TRBD1 on 6 matching bases. This sequence originates from a man aged 18 to 29 in good health. Sequencing input: blood. DNA of the CDR3: TGTGCCAGCAGCGGATCTGGGACAAGGGGCAATGAGCAGTTCTTC. Protein: CASSGSGTRGNEQFF.